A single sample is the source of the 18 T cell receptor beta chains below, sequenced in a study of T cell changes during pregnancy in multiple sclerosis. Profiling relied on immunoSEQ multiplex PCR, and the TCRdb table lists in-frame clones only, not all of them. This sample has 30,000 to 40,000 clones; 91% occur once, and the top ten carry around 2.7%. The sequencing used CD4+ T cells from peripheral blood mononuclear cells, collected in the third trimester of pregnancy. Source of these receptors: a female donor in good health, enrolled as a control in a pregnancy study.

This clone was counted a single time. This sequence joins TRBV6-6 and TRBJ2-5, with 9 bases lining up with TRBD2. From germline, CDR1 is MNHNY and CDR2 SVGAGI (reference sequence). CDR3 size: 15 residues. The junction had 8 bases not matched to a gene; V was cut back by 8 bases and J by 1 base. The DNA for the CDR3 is TGTGCCAGCGGGGGGGCGGGAGGGATCCAAGAGACCCAGTACTTC. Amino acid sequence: CASGGAGGIQETQYF.

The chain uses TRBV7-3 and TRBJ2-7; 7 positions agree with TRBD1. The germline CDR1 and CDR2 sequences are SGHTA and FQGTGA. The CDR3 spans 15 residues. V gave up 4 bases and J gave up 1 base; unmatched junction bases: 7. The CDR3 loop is CASSWDSSASYEQYF. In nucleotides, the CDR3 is TGTGCCAGCAGCTGGGACAGCAGCGCATCCTACGAGCAGTACTTC.

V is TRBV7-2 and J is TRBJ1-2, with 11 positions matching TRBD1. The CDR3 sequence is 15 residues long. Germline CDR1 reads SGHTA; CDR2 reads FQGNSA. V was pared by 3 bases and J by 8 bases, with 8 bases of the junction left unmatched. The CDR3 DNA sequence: TGTGCCAGCAGCTTCGGAAGGGACAGGGGGGACGGCTACACCTTC. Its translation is CASSFGRDRGDGYTF.

CDR3 amino acids: CASSLRGTGGATNEKLFF. The CDR3 region has the DNA TGTGCCAGCAGTTTAAGGGGGACAGGAGGGGCAACTAATGAAAAACTGTTTTTT. V is TRBV28 and J is TRBJ1-4; 8 nucleotides agree with TRBD1. Germline trimming cut 2 bases from V and 0 bases from J; bases unmatched to any gene: 8. The CDR3 loop spans 18 amino acids. Germline lookup yields CDR1 MDHEN and CDR2 SYDVKM.

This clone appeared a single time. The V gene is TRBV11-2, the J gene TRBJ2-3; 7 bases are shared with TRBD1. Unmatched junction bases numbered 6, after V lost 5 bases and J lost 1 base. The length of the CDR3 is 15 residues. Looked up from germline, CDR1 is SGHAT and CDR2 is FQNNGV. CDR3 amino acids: CASSPGGQRTDTQYF. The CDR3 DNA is TGTGCCAGCAGCCCTGGGGGACAGCGCACAGATACGCAGTATTTT.

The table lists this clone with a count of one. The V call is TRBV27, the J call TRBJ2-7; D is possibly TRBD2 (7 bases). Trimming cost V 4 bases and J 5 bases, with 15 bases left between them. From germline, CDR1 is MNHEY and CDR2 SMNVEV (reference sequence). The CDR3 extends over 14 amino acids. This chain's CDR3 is CASSWGGRGNEQYF. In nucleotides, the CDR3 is TGTGCCAGCAGTTGGGGGGGCAGGGGAAACGAGCAGTACTTC.

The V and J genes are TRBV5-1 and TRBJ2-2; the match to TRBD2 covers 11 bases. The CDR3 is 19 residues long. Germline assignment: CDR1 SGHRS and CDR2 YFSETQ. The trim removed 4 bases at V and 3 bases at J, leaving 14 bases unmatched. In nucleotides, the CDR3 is TGCGCCAGCAGCGCTCGGGCCCTTACTAGCGGGGGACACACCGGGGAGCTGTTTTTT. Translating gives CASSARALTSGGHTGELFF. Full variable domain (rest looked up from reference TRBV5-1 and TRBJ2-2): KAGVTQTPRYLIKTRGQQVTLSCSPISGHRSVSWYQQTPGQGLQFLFEYFSETQRNKGNFPGRFSGRQFSNSRSEMNVSTLELGDSALYLCASSARALTSGGHTGELFFGEGSRLTVL.

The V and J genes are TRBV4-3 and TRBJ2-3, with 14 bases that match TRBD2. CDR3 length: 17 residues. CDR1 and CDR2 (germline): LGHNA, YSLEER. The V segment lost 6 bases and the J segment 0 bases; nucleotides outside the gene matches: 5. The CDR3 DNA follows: TGCGCCAGCAGTCCCGGGACTAGCGGGGGTAGCACAGATACGCAGTATTTT. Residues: CASSPGTSGGSTDTQYF.

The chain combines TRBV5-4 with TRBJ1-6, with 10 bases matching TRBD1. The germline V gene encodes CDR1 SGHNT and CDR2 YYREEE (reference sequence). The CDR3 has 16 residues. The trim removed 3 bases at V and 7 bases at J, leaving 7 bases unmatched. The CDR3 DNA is TGTGCCAGCAGCTCGGCGACAGGGGGCTTAAATTCACCCCTCCACTTT. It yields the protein CASSSATGGLNSPLHF.

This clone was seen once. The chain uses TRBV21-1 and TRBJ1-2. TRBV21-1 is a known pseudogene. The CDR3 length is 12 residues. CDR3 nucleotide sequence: TGTGCCAGCAGCAAAGGGGAGTGTGGCTACACCTTC. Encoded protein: CASSKGECGYTF.

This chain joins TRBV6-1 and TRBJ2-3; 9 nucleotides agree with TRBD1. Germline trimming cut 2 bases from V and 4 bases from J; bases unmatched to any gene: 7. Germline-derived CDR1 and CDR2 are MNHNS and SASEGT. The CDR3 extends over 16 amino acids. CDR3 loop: CASSERHRGRSDTQYF. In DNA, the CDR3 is TGTGCCAGCAGTGAAAGACACAGGGGGCGTTCAGATACGCAGTATTTT.

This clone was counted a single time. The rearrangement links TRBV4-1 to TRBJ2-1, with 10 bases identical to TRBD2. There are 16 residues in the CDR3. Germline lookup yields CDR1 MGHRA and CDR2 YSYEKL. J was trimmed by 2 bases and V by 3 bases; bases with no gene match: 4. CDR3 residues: CASSHLAGVTYNEQFF. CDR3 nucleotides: TGCGCCAGCAGCCACCTAGCGGGAGTAACCTACAATGAGCAGTTCTTC.

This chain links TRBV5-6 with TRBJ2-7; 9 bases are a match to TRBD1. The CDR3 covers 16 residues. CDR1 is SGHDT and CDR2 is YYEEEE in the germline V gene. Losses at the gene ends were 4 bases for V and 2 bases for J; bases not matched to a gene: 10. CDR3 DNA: TGTGCCAGCAGCGACAAGGGACAGGGACAAGCCTACGAGCAGTACTTC. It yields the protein CASSDKGQGQAYEQYF.

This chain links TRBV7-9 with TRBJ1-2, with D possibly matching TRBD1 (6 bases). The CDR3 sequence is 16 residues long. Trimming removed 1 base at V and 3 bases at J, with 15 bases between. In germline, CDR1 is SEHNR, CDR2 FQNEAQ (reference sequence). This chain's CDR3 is CASSLGRGGRYYGYTF. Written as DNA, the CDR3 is TGTGCCAGCAGCTTAGGGAGAGGGGGAAGATACTATGGCTACACCTTC.

The CDR3 DNA follows: TGTGCCAGCTCGACAGGGACGAGACAGCCCCAGCATTTT. Protein: CASSTGTRQPQHF. V is TRBV18 and J is TRBJ1-5; 7 nucleotides line up with TRBD1. Germline lookup yields CDR1 KGHSH and CDR2 LQKENI. CDR3 length: 13 amino acids. V gave up 6 bases and J gave up 7 bases; unmatched junction bases: 6.

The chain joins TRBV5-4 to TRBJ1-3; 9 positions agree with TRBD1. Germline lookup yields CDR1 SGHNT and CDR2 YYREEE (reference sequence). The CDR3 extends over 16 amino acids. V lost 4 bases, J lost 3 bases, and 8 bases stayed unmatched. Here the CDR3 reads CASSGQTGGGGNTIYF. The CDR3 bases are TGTGCCAGCAGCGGGCAGACAGGGGGAGGTGGAAACACCATATATTTT.

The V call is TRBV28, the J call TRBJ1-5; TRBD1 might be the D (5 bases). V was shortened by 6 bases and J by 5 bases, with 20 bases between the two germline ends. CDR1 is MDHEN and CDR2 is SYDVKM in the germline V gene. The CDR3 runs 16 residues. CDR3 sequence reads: CASSRTPEVIHQPQHF. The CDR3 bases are TGTGCCAGCAGCAGGACACCTGAGGTTATCCATCAGCCCCAGCATTTT.

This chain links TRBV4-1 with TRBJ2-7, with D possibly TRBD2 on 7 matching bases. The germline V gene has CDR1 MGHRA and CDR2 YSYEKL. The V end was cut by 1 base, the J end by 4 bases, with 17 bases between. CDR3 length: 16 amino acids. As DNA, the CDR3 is TGCGCCAGCAGCCAAGTCTTGGGGGGGGCCCGTTACGAGCAGTACTTC. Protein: CASSQVLGGARYEQYF.